This T cell receptor (beta chain) came from a study of CD8 T cells in Susac syndrome. J lost 5 bases, V lost 5 bases, and 9 bases had no gene match. CDR1 is SGHTA and CDR2 is FQGNSA in the germline V gene. The CDR3 spans 16 residues. An input of about 0.5 to 1 ug of RNA was subjected to reverse transcription using random hexamers. TCRdb used MiXCR to reprocess the immunoSEQ multiplex PCR reads, holding one entry per CDR3 protein. The table lists about 110,000 distinct CDR3 sequences, 94% of them singletons. This sequence joins TRBV7-2 and TRBJ2-3, with 11 bases fitting TRBD2. This receptor was obtained from a human donor with Susac syndrome. Material: CD8+ T cells from PBMCs. This CDR3 is CASSTSGGRPIDTQYF. The CDR3 DNA is TGTGCCAGCAGCACTAGCGGGGGCCGTCCCATAGATACGCAGTATTTT.